The next 28 T cell receptor beta chains were all read from a single sample in a study of CD8 T cells in ankylosing spondylitis. Broader study findings: For ankylosing spondylitis blood, a TCR beta motif of under 10 highly homologous variants appeared characteristic.

Their cognate antigens are unknown. TCRdb re-called the 5' RACE reads through MiXCR, storing one row per CDR3 protein. The table has 350,000 to 450,000 distinct CDR3 sequences, about 25% seen once. Sequenced sample: blood, either unsorted or a sorted T cell fraction (not recorded which). Receptors originate from a male donor with ankylosing spondylitis.

In this sample, this clonotype turned up a few times. This rearrangement joins TRBV11-3 to TRBJ2-4; D gene ambiguous. The CDR3 consists of 13 residues. V dropped 0 bases and J dropped 6 bases, with 6 bases sitting between them. Germline loops: CDR1 SGHNT, CDR2 YENEEA. The CDR3, as DNA: TGTGCCAGCAGCTTAGATCGGAGAAACATTCAGTACTTC. Its protein product is CASSLDRRNIQYF.

This clonotype occurred a few times. This chain connects TRBV12-3 or TRBV12-4 to TRBJ2-2; weak D call: TRBD2 (6 bases). V was trimmed by 6 bases and J by 0 bases, leaving 8 bases between them. The CDR3 length is 14 residues. Here the CDR3 DNA reads TGTGCCAGCAGGGGGACTTCGAACACCGGGGAGCTGTTTTTT. It encodes CASRGTSNTGELFF.

This clonotype was observed a few times. This chain links TRBV15 with TRBJ1-4; D gene uncertain. From germline, CDR1 is LNHNV and CDR2 YYDKDF (reference sequence). V lost 0 bases and J lost 8, with 10 bases in between. The length of the CDR3 is 14 residues. The CDR3 is CATSRDNSPEKLFF. Here the CDR3 DNA reads TGTGCCACCAGCAGAGATAACTCCCCGGAAAAACTGTTTTTT.

This clonotype was counted at least ten times. The rearrangement links TRBV20-1 to TRBJ2-7; TRBD2 aligns across 10 bases. V lost 3 bases and J lost 3; bases outside the gene matches: 17. CDR3 length: 18 residues. CDR1 and CDR2 from the germline V gene are DFQATT and SNEGSKA (reference sequence). CDR3 coding DNA: TGCAGTGCTAGGCGGGCACAGAGGACTAGCGGAGGGGTCTACGAGCAGTACGTC. It specifies CSARRAQRTSGGVYEQYV.

This chain uses TRBV20-1 with TRBJ1-6; tentative D call: TRBD1 (6 bases). This CDR3 contains 15 residues. Trimming removed 0 bases from V and 5 bases from J, with 11 bases in between. Germline V lookup: CDR1 DFQATT, CDR2 SNEGSKA (reference sequence). The CDR3 spells CSARDPDRNNSPLHF. CDR3 in DNA: TGCAGTGCTAGAGATCCCGACAGGAATAATTCACCCCTCCACTTT.

The gene calls are TRBV3-1 and TRBJ2-7; D might be TRBD1 (6 bases). Trimming removed 1 base at V and 4 bases at J, with 11 bases between. There are 14 residues in the CDR3. CDR1 and CDR2 (germline): LGHDT, YNNKEL (reference sequence). The CDR3 DNA sequence: TGTGCCAGCAGCCAAGGGGGACACCATTACGAGCAGTACGTC. This codes for CASSQGGHHYEQYV.

V and J are TRBV29-1 and TRBJ1-2, with no clear D. Trimming removed 4 bases at V and 7 bases at J, with 19 bases between. The CDR3 runs 14 residues. Germline loops: CDR1 SQVTM, CDR2 ANQGSEA. This chain's CDR3 is CSVAPGLLDGGYTF. The CDR3 coding sequence is TGCAGCGTTGCCCCCGGACTTTTGGATGGTGGCTACACCTTC.

This clonotype was seen more than once but under ten times. CDR3 DNA: TGTGCCACCAGTGATGGTCCAGCTAACACCGGGGAGCTGTTTTTT. This sequence encodes CATSDGPANTGELFF. The chain carries TRBV24-1 and TRBJ2-2; no firm D call. The V end was cut by 3 bases, the J end by 2 bases, with 9 bases between. The CDR3 contains 15 residues. Germline values: CDR1 KGHDR, CDR2 SFDVKD.

There are a few counts of this clonotype. The gene calls are TRBV5-1 and TRBJ2-1, with 7 bases matching TRBD2. Germline CDR1 is SGHRS and CDR2 is YFSETQ. The CDR3 covers 14 residues. The V and J ends lost 9 bases and 6 bases, in that order; junction bases with no gene match: 12. The CDR3 spells CATSGRELTNEQFF. The CDR3 DNA reads as TGCGCCACCTCAGGGCGGGAGTTAACCAATGAGCAGTTCTTC. Full variable domain (outside the CDR3, taken from reference TRBV5-1 and TRBJ2-1): KAGVTQTPRYLIKTRGQQVTLSCSPISGHRSVSWYQQTPGQGLQFLFEYFSETQRNKGNFPGRFSGRQFSNSRSEMNVSTLELGDSALYLCATSGRELTNEQFFGPGTRLTVL.

The gene calls are TRBV20-1 and TRBJ2-1, with 7 bases lining up with TRBD1. The V and J ends lost 0 bases and 8 bases, in that order; junction bases with no gene match: 10. The CDR3 runs to 15 residues. CDR1 is DFQATT, CDR2 SNEGSKA, per germline (reference sequence). CDR3 residues: CSARDRDRHVDEQFF. CDR3 in DNA: TGCAGTGCTAGAGATCGGGACAGACACGTCGATGAGCAGTTCTTC.

This clonotype came up a few times. This chain links TRBV5-1 with TRBJ2-5; 7 bases are shared with TRBD1. The ends lost 4 bases at V and 4 bases at J; junction bases unmatched: 7. The CDR3 extends over 14 amino acids. CDR1 is SGHRS, CDR2 YFSETQ, per germline. For the CDR3, the DNA is TGCGCCAGCAGCCCCAAGACAGGGATAGAGACCCAGTACTTC. Its translation is CASSPKTGIETQYF.

This clonotype was observed a handful of times. The gene calls are TRBV3-1 and TRBJ1-2; D gene ambiguous. In germline, CDR1 is LGHDT, CDR2 YNNKEL (reference sequence). The CDR3 extends over 13 amino acids. Trimming removed 5 bases from V and 2 bases from J, with 9 bases in between. The CDR3 DNA reads TGTGCCAGCAGCGACGTCCCCAACTATGGCTACACCTTC. This codes for CASSDVPNYGYTF.

This clonotype was observed a handful of times. The V and J genes are TRBV7-2 and TRBJ2-3; TRBD2 is a possible D gene (5 bases). Per the germline V gene, CDR1 is SGHTA and CDR2 is FQGNSA. This CDR3 has 14 residues. Deletions cut 5 bases from V and 0 bases from J, with 9 bases between. CDR3 amino acids: CASSARLSTDTQYF. CDR3 bases: TGTGCCAGCAGCGCCCGACTAAGCACAGATACGCAGTATTTT.

This chain connects TRBV7-9 to TRBJ2-1; weak D call: TRBD1 (5 bases). CDR1 is SEHNR and CDR2 is FQNEAQ in the germline V gene (reference sequence). The CDR3 contains 13 residues. The V end lost 5 bases, the J end lost 10 bases, and 15 bases lay between the germline ends. This CDR3 is CASSIADSQEQFF. The CDR3 DNA reads as TGTGCCAGCAGCATCGCCGACAGTCAAGAGCAGTTCTTC.

This clonotype came up a few times. The chain employs TRBV7-6 and TRBJ1-5; maybe TRBD1 (5 bases). V was clipped by 3 bases and J by 6 bases, with 12 bases between them. Germline V CDR1 and CDR2: SGHVS, FNYEAQ. The CDR3 runs to 14 residues. The CDR3 loop reads CASSFGPGRQPQHF. Here the CDR3 DNA reads TGTGCCAGCAGCTTTGGTCCAGGGCGTCAGCCCCAGCATTTT.

The V call is TRBV5-1, the J call TRBJ2-1, with D maybe TRBD2 (6 bases). This CDR3 spans 16 amino acids. Germline V gives CDR1 SGHRS, CDR2 YFSETQ. V lost 0 bases and J 2 bases, leaving 12 bases between the germline ends. CDR3 sequence: CASSLEGLKTYNEQFF. CDR3 bases: TGCGCCAGCAGCTTGGAGGGACTCAAAACCTACAATGAGCAGTTCTTC.

The genes are TRBV20-1 and TRBJ1-1; no firm D call. V dropped 3 bases and J dropped 7 bases, with 12 bases sitting between them. CDR3 length equals 12 residues. Looked up from germline, CDR1 is DFQATT and CDR2 is SNEGSKA (reference sequence). The chain's CDR3 is CSASSGYNEAFF. The CDR3 region has the DNA TGCAGTGCTAGTTCGGGGTATAATGAAGCTTTCTTT.

In this sample, this clonotype turned up many times. V and J are TRBV7-2 and TRBJ2-1; TRBD2 might be the D (6 bases). The germline V and J ends were trimmed by 5 bases and 8 bases, with 16 bases remaining between them. Per the germline V gene, CDR1 is SGHTA and CDR2 is FQGNSA. The CDR3 spans 14 residues. CDR3 nucleotide sequence: TGTGCCAGCAGCACGCGACCGGGAGATCATGAGCAGTTCTTC. This encodes CASSTRPGDHEQFF.

This clonotype was recorded a few times. The chain couples TRBV7-8 to TRBJ2-2, with D possibly TRBD1 on 5 matching bases. The CDR3 is 15 amino acids. Germline V gene lookup returns CDR1 SGHVS and CDR2 FQNEAQ. V dropped 2 bases and J dropped 8 bases, with 15 bases sitting between them. CDR3 DNA sequence: TGTGCCAGCAGCTTACAGGGCACCTCCGCAGGGGAGCTGTTTTTT. This codes for CASSLQGTSAGELFF.

The CDR3 DNA sequence: TGTGCCAGCAACCATCCCTCCGAGCAGTACGTC. Amino acid sequence: CASNHPSEQYV. This chain links TRBV27 with TRBJ2-7, with D unclear. Germline V gene lookup returns CDR1 MNHEY and CDR2 SMNVEV (reference sequence). V was cut by 7 bases and J by 6 bases, with 10 bases left in between. The CDR3 loop spans 11 amino acids.

This clonotype came up once. The junction departs from germline at one end; a sequencing error may be responsible. The chain carries TRBV27 and TRBJ2-3; 10 nucleotides match TRBD2. The CDR3 is 19 amino acids. Germline V gene sequence: CDR1 MNHEY, CDR2 SMNVEV (reference sequence). DNA of the CDR3: TGTCCCAGCAAGACTTACAGCGGGAGGGCTTCTCGAGTTTTGGATACGCAGTATTTT. Translation: CPSKTYSGRASRVLDTQYF.

The V and J genes are TRBV6-1 and TRBJ1-2, with TRBD1 matching 8 bases. The CDR3 is 16 amino acids. Trimming cost V 2 bases and J 5 bases; bases outside gene matches: 10. Germline V gives CDR1 MNHNS, CDR2 SASEGT. The CDR3, as DNA: TGTGCCAGCAGTGAATATGGGACAGGAGGAGTTTATGGCTACACCTTC. Amino acids: CASSEYGTGGVYGYTF.

This clonotype was observed a handful of times. CDR3 in DNA: TGCGCCAGCAGTGAGAGCGGCTCCTACGAGCAGTACGTC. Protein product: CASSESGSYEQYV. V usage is TRBV10-2 and J usage is TRBJ2-7, with D tentatively TRBD2 (5 bases). From germline, CDR1 is WSHSY and CDR2 SAAADI. The CDR3 runs 13 residues. With 2 bases removed from V and 0 bases from J, the gap between germline ends came to 5 bases.

In this sample, this clonotype turned up a few times. The chain is built from TRBV6-5 and TRBJ1-2, with no clear D. The CDR3 sequence is 16 residues long. Germline V gives CDR1 MNHEY, CDR2 SVGAGI. Trimming left V 0 bases short and J 7 bases short, with 18 bases between. The CDR3 reads CASSYSPLPLGRGYTF. CDR3 DNA: TGTGCCAGCAGTTACTCTCCCCTTCCTCTCGGGCGTGGCTACACCTTC.

CDR3 sequence reads: CASSDPLYQETQYF. DNA for the CDR3: TGTGCCAGCAGCGATCCCCTGTACCAAGAGACCCAGTACTTC. The J gene is TRBJ2-5, the V gene TRBV2; D is undetermined. The germline gives CDR1 SNHLY, CDR2 FYNNEI. The CDR3 has 14 residues. V dropped 6 bases and J dropped 0 bases, with 11 bases sitting between them.

The rearrangement uses TRBV7-8 and TRBJ2-6; possibly TRBD1 for D (6 bases). CDR1 and CDR2 from the germline V gene are SGHVS and FQNEAQ. CDR3 size: 14 residues. V shed 4 bases and J shed 2 bases, with 6 bases lying between them. The CDR3 DNA reads as TGTGCCAGCAGCTGGGACACTGGGGCCAACGTCCTGACTTTC. It yields the protein CASSWDTGANVLTF.

This clonotype was found many times. The chain combines TRBV12-3 or TRBV12-4 with TRBJ2-3, with D maybe TRBD1 (6 bases). The V end lost 6 bases, the J end lost 2 bases, and 12 bases lay between the germline ends. CDR3 length: 14 amino acids. CDR3 protein: CASRTTGFTDTQYF. The CDR3 region has the DNA TGTGCCAGCAGGACCACAGGGTTCACAGATACGCAGTATTTT.

This clonotype was seen a single time. The chain employs TRBV20-1 and TRBJ2-1, with 8 bases lining up with TRBD2. J was trimmed by 10 bases and V by 4 bases; bases with no gene match: 18. The CDR3 is 16 amino acids. Germline loops: CDR1 DFQATT, CDR2 SNEGSKA (reference sequence). CDR3 in amino acids: CSANGTSYSPRREQFF. In DNA form, the CDR3 reads TGCAGTGCTAATGGGACTAGTTATTCACCCCGCAGGGAGCAGTTCTTC.